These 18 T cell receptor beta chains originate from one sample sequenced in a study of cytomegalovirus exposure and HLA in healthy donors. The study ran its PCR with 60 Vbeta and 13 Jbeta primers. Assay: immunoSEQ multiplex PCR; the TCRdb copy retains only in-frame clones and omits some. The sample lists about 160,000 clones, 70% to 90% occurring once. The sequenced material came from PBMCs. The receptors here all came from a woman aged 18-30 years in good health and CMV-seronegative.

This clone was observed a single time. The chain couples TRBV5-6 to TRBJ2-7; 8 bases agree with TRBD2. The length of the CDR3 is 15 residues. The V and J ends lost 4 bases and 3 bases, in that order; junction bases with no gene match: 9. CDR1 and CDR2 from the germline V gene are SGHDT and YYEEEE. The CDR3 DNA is TGTGCCAGCAGCCCCCGACGGGAGGGCCGCTACGAGCAGTACTTC. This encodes CASSPRREGRYEQYF.

CDR3 protein: CASSYQQGRYGYTF. The DNA for the CDR3 is TGTGCCAGCAGTTACCAACAGGGTCGGTATGGCTACACCTTC. The rearrangement joins TRBV6-5 to TRBJ1-2; the D gene is possibly TRBD1 (6 bases). The CDR3 sequence is 14 residues long. Trimming removed 2 bases from V and 5 bases from J, with 12 bases in between. Germline V lookup: CDR1 MNHEY, CDR2 SVGAGI.

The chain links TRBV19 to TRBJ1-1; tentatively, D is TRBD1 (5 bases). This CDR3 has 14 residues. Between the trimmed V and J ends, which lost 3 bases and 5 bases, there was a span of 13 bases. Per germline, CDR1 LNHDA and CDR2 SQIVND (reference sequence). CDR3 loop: CASSILGEGTEAFF. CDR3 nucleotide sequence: TGTGCCAGTAGTATTTTAGGGGAGGGGACTGAAGCTTTCTTT.

Written as DNA, the CDR3 is TGTGCCAGCAGTTACCCACGGACAGGGGAGGTCGAGCAGTACTTC. It specifies CASSYPRTGEVEQYF. The chain uses TRBV6-5 and TRBJ2-7; TRBD1 agrees at 9 bases. There are 15 residues in the CDR3. The germline CDR1 and CDR2 sequences are MNHEY and SVGAGI. Trimming removed 2 bases from V and 6 bases from J; junction bases left unmatched: 8.

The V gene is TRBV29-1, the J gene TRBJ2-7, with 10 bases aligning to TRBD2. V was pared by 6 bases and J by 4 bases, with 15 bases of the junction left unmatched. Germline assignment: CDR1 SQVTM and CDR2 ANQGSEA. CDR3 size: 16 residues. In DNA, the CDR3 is TGCAGCGTCCAAAAGCCCGGGACTAGCGAATCATACGAGCAGTACTTC. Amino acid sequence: CSVQKPGTSESYEQYF.

The CDR3 sequence: CASSPEFRSGNTIYF. The CDR3 DNA sequence: TGTGCCAGCAGCCCCGAGTTTCGCTCTGGAAACACCATATATTTT. This chain joins TRBV7-3 and TRBJ1-3; D not certain. Germline V gene data show CDR1 as SGHTA and CDR2 as FQGTGA. The CDR3 sequence is 15 residues long. Trimming stripped 5 bases from V and 0 bases from J, with 11 bases between.

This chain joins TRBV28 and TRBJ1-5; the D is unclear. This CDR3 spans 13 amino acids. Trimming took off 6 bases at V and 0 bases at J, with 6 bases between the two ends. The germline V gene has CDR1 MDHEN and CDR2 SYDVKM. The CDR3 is CASSLYSNQPQHF. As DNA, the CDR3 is TGTGCCAGCAGCCTATATAGCAATCAGCCCCAGCATTTT.

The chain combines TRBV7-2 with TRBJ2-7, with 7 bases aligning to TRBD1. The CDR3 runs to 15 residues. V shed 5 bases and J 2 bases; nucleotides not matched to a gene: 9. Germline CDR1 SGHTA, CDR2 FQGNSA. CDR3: CASSRDSLSPYEQYF. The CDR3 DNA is TGTGCCAGCAGCCGGGACAGCCTGTCCCCCTACGAGCAGTACTTC.

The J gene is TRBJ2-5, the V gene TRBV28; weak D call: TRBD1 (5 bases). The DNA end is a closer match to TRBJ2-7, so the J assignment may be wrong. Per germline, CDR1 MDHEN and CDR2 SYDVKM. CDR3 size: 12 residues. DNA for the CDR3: TGTGCCAGCACTCGACAGCACTACGAGCAGTACTTC. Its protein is CASTRQHYEQYF.

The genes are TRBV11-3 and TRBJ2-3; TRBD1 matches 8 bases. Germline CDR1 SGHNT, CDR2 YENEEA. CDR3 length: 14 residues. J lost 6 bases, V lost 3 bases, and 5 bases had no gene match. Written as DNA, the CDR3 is TGTGCCAGCAGCTTGCAGGGGGCGCCCGATACGCAGTATTTT. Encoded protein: CASSLQGAPDTQYF.

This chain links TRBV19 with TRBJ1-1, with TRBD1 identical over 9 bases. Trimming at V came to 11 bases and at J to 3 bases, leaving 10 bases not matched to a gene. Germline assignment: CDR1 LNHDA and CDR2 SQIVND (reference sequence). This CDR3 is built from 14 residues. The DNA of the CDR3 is TGTGCCGCCTCCGGGCGGGACAGGGACACTGAAGCTTTCTTT. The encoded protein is CAASGRDRDTEAFF.

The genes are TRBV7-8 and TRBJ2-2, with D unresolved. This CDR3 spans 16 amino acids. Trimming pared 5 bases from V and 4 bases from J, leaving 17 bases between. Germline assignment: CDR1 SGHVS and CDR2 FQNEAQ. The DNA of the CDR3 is TGTGCCAGCAGCCCTGGAGTCTCCTGGCCCACCGGGGAGCTGTTTTTT. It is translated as CASSPGVSWPTGELFF.

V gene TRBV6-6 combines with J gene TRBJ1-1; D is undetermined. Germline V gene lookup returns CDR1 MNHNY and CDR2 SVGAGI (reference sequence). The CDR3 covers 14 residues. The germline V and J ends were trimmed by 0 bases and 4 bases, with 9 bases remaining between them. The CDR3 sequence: CASSYSSVSTEAFF. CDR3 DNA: TGTGCCAGCAGTTACTCGAGCGTTAGCACTGAAGCTTTCTTT.

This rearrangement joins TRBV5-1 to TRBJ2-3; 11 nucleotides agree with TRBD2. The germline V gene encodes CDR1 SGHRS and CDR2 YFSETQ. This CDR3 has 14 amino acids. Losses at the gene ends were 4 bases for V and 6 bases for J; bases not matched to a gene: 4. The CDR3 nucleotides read TGCGCCAGCAGCCCCAGGACTAGCGGGGATACGCAGTATTTT. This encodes CASSPRTSGDTQYF.

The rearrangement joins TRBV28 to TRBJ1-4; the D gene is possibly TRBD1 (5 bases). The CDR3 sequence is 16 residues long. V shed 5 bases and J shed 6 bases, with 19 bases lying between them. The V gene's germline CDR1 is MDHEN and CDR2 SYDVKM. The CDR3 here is CASSPPQGSGDEKLFF. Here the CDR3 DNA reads TGTGCCAGCAGTCCGCCTCAGGGTTCGGGGGATGAAAAACTGTTTTTT.

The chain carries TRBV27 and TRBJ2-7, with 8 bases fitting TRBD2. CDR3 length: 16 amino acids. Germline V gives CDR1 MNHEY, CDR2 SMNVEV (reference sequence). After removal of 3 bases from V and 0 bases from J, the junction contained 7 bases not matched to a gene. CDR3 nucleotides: TGTGCCAGCAGTTTCTCAGCGGGAGCCCGCTCCTACGAGCAGTACTTC. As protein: CASSFSAGARSYEQYF.

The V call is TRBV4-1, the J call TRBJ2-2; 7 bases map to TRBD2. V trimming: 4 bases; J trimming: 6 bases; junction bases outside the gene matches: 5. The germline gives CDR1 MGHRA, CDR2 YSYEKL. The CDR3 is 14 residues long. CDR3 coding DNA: TGCGCCAGCAGCCCAGGACTAGGGGCCGGGGAGCTGTTTTTT. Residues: CASSPGLGAGELFF.

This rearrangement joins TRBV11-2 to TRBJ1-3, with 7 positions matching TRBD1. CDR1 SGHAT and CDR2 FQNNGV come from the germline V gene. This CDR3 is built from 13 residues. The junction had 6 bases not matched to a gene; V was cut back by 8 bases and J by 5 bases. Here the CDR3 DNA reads TGTGCCAGCGGGACAGACCTTCGAAACACCATATATTTT. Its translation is CASGTDLRNTIYF.